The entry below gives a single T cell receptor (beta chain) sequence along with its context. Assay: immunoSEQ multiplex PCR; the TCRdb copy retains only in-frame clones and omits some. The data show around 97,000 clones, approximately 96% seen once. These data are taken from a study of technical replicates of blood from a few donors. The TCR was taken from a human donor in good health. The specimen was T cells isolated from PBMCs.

The CDR3 protein is CASSQAGRAKETQYF. CDR3 in DNA: TGTGCCAGCAGCCAAGCAGGCAGGGCCAAAGAGACCCAGTACTTC. The V and J genes are TRBV4-2 and TRBJ2-5, with D perhaps TRBD1 (5 bases). The CDR3 has 15 amino acids. The germline V gene encodes CDR1 LGHNA and CDR2 YNFKEQ. V was pared by 1 base and J by 3 bases, with 12 bases between.